Below, 8 T cell receptor beta chains from the same sample are listed, as sequenced in a study of T cell responses to AZD1222 COVID-19 vaccine. Libraries were prepared by immunoSEQ multiplex PCR; TCRdb keeps only in-frame clonotypes and omits some of them. The profile covers 110,000 to 150,000 clones, with roughly 90% appearing a single time and more than 3% taken by the ten largest. The sample in question was peripheral blood, obtained on day 0 of AZD1222 vaccination. Receptor source: an adult in good health.

The chain is built from TRBV24-1 and TRBJ2-6; TRBD1 matches 8 bases. The length of the CDR3 is 18 residues. Unmatched junction bases numbered 10, after V lost 3 bases and J lost 4 bases. Germline V gene data show CDR1 as KGHDR and CDR2 as SFDVKD. CDR3 sequence: CATSDTRQGRAGANVLTF. CDR3 in DNA: TGTGCCACCAGTGATACCCGACAGGGGCGCGCGGGGGCCAACGTCCTGACTTTC.

The gene calls are TRBV20-1 and TRBJ1-2; 7 nucleotides agree with TRBD1. J lost 4 bases, V lost 3 bases, and 2 bases had no gene match. CDR3 length: 12 residues. Germline values: CDR1 DFQATT, CDR2 SNEGSKA (reference sequence). The CDR3 DNA sequence: TGCAGTGCTAGTGGGACAGCCTATGGCTACACCTTC. Amino acids: CSASGTAYGYTF.

V usage is TRBV2 and J usage is TRBJ1-1, with D possibly matching TRBD1 (6 bases). This CDR3 region has 14 residues. V lost 8 bases and J 0 bases, leaving 13 bases between the germline ends. Germline V lookup: CDR1 SNHLY, CDR2 FYNNEI. CDR3 region: CASRYRDMNTEAFF. For the CDR3, the DNA is TGTGCCAGCCGTTACAGGGATATGAACACTGAAGCTTTCTTT.

This clone came up a few times. The genes are TRBV28 and TRBJ1-1; D remains unclear. Germline CDR1 reads MDHEN; CDR2 reads SYDVKM. The CDR3 consists of 11 residues. Trimming removed 2 bases at V and 11 bases at J, with 9 bases between. CDR3 sequence (DNA): TGTGCCAGCAGTTTAGCTCTGGGGGCTTTCTTT. Translation gives CASSLALGAFF.

J is TRBJ1-3 and V is TRBV14; 7 bases match TRBD1. The CDR3 is made up of 15 amino acids. Germline CDR1 and CDR2: SGHDN and FVKESK. Germline trimming cut 4 bases from V and 4 bases from J; bases unmatched to any gene: 7. As DNA, the CDR3 is TGTGCCAGCAGCCGAAATTCGGGACAGGGAAACACCATATATTTT. It encodes CASSRNSGQGNTIYF.

This chain links TRBV7-9 with TRBJ2-1, with D perhaps TRBD2 (5 bases). V lost 6 bases and J 2 bases, leaving 11 bases between the germline ends. The CDR3 sequence is 14 residues long. The germline V gene encodes CDR1 SEHNR and CDR2 FQNEAQ (reference sequence). CDR3 residues: CASRGWGAYNEQFF. The CDR3 region has the DNA TGTGCCAGCAGGGGGTGGGGAGCCTACAATGAGCAGTTCTTC.

This sequence joins TRBV7-2 and TRBJ2-3; TRBD1 or TRBD2 may be the D gene (5 bases each). V was pared by 4 bases and J by 2 bases, with 13 bases between. The CDR3 spans 15 residues. The germline V gene encodes CDR1 SGHTA and CDR2 FQGNSA. CDR3 nucleotide sequence: TGTGCCAGCAGCTCTCCTGAGGGGTACACAGATACGCAGTATTTT. Protein: CASSSPEGYTDTQYF.

This clone was observed many times. The CDR3 DNA is TGTGCCAGCAGCCAAGATCTTGGACAGAAGAAACTGTTTTTT. Translating it yields CASSQDLGQKKLFF. The V and J genes are TRBV14 and TRBJ1-4; the D gene is possibly TRBD1 (6 bases). Per the germline V gene, CDR1 is SGHDN and CDR2 is FVKESK. Deletions cut 0 bases from V and 11 bases from J, with 13 bases between. The CDR3 totals 14 residues.